One and the same sample provided the 28 T cell receptor beta chains below, sequenced in a study of T cell repertoires in cytomegalovirus infection. TCRdb re-derived calls from the reads in MiXCR, one entry per CDR3 protein. Of around 140,000 distinct CDR3 sequences in the sample, roughly 6% were seen once. The sequenced sample was PBMCs. These receptors were obtained from a human donor in good health (CMV status not recorded). Some clones in this sample may be carry-over from other donors' samples.

This clonotype was counted between two and nine times. This chain uses TRBV19 with TRBJ2-2, with TRBD2 identical over 8 bases. Germline V CDR1 and CDR2: LNHDA, SQIVND (reference sequence). With 1 base clipped from V and 3 bases from J, the junction kept 4 bases outside the gene matches. CDR3 length equals 16 residues. CDR3 sequence (DNA): TGTGCCAGTAGTATAGGCGGGGGGCTCGACACCGGGGAGCTGTTTTTT. Its protein is CASSIGGGLDTGELFF.

This clonotype is hyperexpanded in the sample. This chain connects TRBV4-3 to TRBJ1-2, with D unresolved. The V gene lost 0 bases and the J gene lost 3 bases, with 8 bases spanning the gap. Germline-derived CDR1 and CDR2 are LGHNA and YSLEER. This CDR3 is built from 14 residues. Here the CDR3 DNA reads TGCGCCAGCAGCCAAGATTGGCAGCACTATGGCTACACCTTC. This encodes CASSQDWQHYGYTF.

The sample holds many counts of this clonotype. The chain employs TRBV7-9 and TRBJ2-7; D unresolved. The V gene's germline CDR1 is SEHNR and CDR2 FQNEAQ (reference sequence). The length of the CDR3 is 9 residues. The V and J ends lost 11 bases and 5 bases respectively, with 7 bases between them. The CDR3 DNA is TGTGCCCTACCGGACGAGCAGTACTTC. It yields the protein CALPDEQYF.

This clonotype was detected many times. Given a much more abundant clone one base away, this may be a read error. This chain links TRBV7-2 with TRBJ2-2; the D is unclear. Germline CDR1 SGHTA, CDR2 FQGNSA. CDR3 length: 14 amino acids. Trimming cost V 1 base and J 0 bases, with 3 bases left between them. In DNA form, the CDR3 reads TGTGCCAGCAGCTTAGAGGCGAACACCGGGGAGCTGTTTTTT. Protein: CASSLEANTGELFF. Full variable domain (missing parts from reference TRBV7-2 and TRBJ2-2): GAGVSQSPSNKVTEKGKDVELRCDPISGHTALYWYRQSLGQGLEFLIYFQGNSAPDKSGLPSDRFSAERTGGSVSTLTIQRTQQEDSAVYLCASSLEANTGELFFGEGSRLTVL.

This clonotype was seen ten or more times. The genes are TRBV7-9 and TRBJ2-5, with 9 positions matching TRBD1. The germline gives CDR1 SEHNR, CDR2 FQNEAQ (reference sequence). The trim removed 3 bases at V and 2 bases at J, leaving 4 bases unmatched. The CDR3 is made up of 15 amino acids. CDR3 sequence: CASSLWTGAQETQYF. For the CDR3, the DNA is TGTGCCAGCAGCTTGTGGACAGGGGCTCAAGAGACCCAGTACTTC. Drawing the rest from reference TRBV7-9 and TRBJ2-5, the complete variable domain is DTGVSQNPRHKITKRGQNVTFRCDPISEHNRLYWYRQTLGQGPEFLTYFQNEAQLEKSRLLSDRFSAERPKGSFSTLEIQRTEQGDSAMYLCASSLWTGAQETQYFGPGTRLLVL.

This clonotype has a count of ten or more. The chain combines TRBV29-1 with TRBJ2-3; possible D gene TRBD1, 5 bases. V lost 6 bases, J lost 2 bases, and 12 bases lay in between. Germline loops: CDR1 SQVTM, CDR2 ANQGSEA. The CDR3 has 13 residues. The CDR3 coding sequence is TGCAGCGTGCGCGTTGGGGCCACAGATACGCAGTATTTT. It encodes CSVRVGATDTQYF.

This clonotype was observed many times. This rearrangement joins TRBV20-1 to TRBJ1-1, with 7 bases matching TRBD1. CDR1 is DFQATT, CDR2 SNEGSKA, per germline (reference sequence). J was trimmed by 1 base and V by 6 bases; bases with no gene match: 2. The CDR3 runs to 12 residues. In nucleotides, the CDR3 is TGCAGTGCAGGGGACAGGAACACTGAAGCTTTCTTT. Its protein product is CSAGDRNTEAFF.

This clonotype has at least ten counts. The chain carries TRBV19 and TRBJ2-7, with D tentatively TRBD2 (6 bases). The CDR3 spans 14 residues. V lost 2 bases to trimming and J lost 4 bases, with 12 bases between them. Germline V gene sequence: CDR1 LNHDA, CDR2 SQIVND (reference sequence). The chain's CDR3 is CASSISGALYEQYF. The CDR3 nucleotides read TGTGCCAGTAGTATATCGGGAGCCCTTTACGAGCAGTACTTC.

This clonotype has just a few counts. V usage is TRBV7-9 and J usage is TRBJ2-5; 7 positions agree with TRBD1. Germline CDR1 is SEHNR and CDR2 is FQNEAQ (reference sequence). V dropped 4 bases and J dropped 5; count of bases not matched to a gene: 10. The CDR3 is made up of 15 amino acids. This chain's CDR3 is CASSSVQGLGETQYF. CDR3 DNA sequence: TGTGCCAGCAGCTCCGTACAGGGGCTGGGGGAGACCCAGTACTTC.

On this clonotype itself: Being one base from a much bigger clone, this may be a read error. The rearrangement links TRBV28 to TRBJ2-3, with TRBD2 identical over 8 bases. The CDR3 sequence is 16 residues long. Germline CDR1 is MDHEN and CDR2 is SYDVKM. The CDR3 protein is CVSSRQRGSSTDTQYF. CDR3 coding DNA: TGTGTCAGCAGTCGACAGCGGGGGAGCAGCACAGATACGCAGTATTTT.

This clonotype was found a few times. The rearrangement uses TRBV10-3 and TRBJ2-3; D is uncertain. In germline, CDR1 is ENHRY, CDR2 SYGVKD. This CDR3 has 14 amino acids. V lost 2 bases, J lost 5 bases, and 11 bases lay in between. The CDR3 sequence: CAISEDSGRDTQYF. The DNA of the CDR3 is TGTGCCATCAGTGAGGACTCCGGCCGAGATACGCAGTATTTT.

Many counts were recorded for this clonotype. The chain recombines TRBV7-9 with TRBJ2-5; possibly TRBD2 for D (5 bases). The CDR3 runs to 12 residues. V was cut by 8 bases and J by 5 bases, with 12 bases left in between. CDR1 SEHNR and CDR2 FQNEAQ come from the germline V gene (reference sequence). The CDR3 DNA follows: TGTGCCAGCGAGCGGATTGTTGAGACCCAGTACTTC. Translation: CASERIVETQYF.

This clonotype was recorded at least ten times. The rearrangement uses TRBV20-1 and TRBJ1-2; no clear D gene. The CDR3 contains 13 residues. V lost 6 bases and J 2 bases, leaving 13 bases between the germline ends. Looked up from germline, CDR1 is DFQATT and CDR2 is SNEGSKA (reference sequence). CDR3 region: CSATQAENYGYTF. The CDR3 DNA reads TGCAGTGCCACTCAGGCCGAGAACTATGGCTACACCTTC.

This clonotype came up many times. This rearrangement joins TRBV20-1 to TRBJ2-1, with unresolved D. The germline V gene encodes CDR1 DFQATT and CDR2 SNEGSKA (reference sequence). The CDR3 consists of 14 residues. V lost 1 base to trimming and J lost 4 bases, with 11 bases between them. The CDR3 DNA is TGCAGTGCTAGAGTGGTCAGTACTTACAATGAGCAGTTCTTC. As protein: CSARVVSTYNEQFF.

This clonotype was seen at least ten times. The rearrangement links TRBV7-3 to TRBJ2-2; D gene uncertain. Trimming stripped 0 bases from V and 4 bases from J, with 6 bases between. The germline gives CDR1 SGHTA, CDR2 FQGTGA. This CDR3 has 14 amino acids. The CDR3 spells CASSLTGSTGELFF. The CDR3 bases are TGTGCCAGCAGCTTAACGGGATCCACCGGGGAGCTGTTTTTT.

This clonotype has ten or more counts. The chain links TRBV28 to TRBJ1-2; D is uncertain. V was clipped by 5 bases and J by 4 bases, with 17 bases between them. There are 15 residues in the CDR3. Germline CDR1 reads MDHEN; CDR2 reads SYDVKM. The CDR3 reads CASSITGPRRYGYTF. CDR3 in DNA: TGTGCCAGCAGTATAACCGGGCCGCGTCGCTATGGCTACACCTTC.

This chain connects TRBV29-1 to TRBJ1-6, with D possibly TRBD1 on 6 matching bases. CDR1 and CDR2 from the germline V gene are SQVTM and ANQGSEA. V was shortened by 3 bases and J by 10 bases, with 19 bases between the two germline ends. The CDR3 runs to 15 residues. For the CDR3, the DNA is TGCAGCGTTGAGGGGGCACAGATGGTTCGCTCACCCCTCCACTTT. Protein product: CSVEGAQMVRSPLHF. Based on the CDR3 plus reference TRBV29-1 and TRBJ1-6, the full variable domain is SAVISQKPSRDICQRGTSLTIQCQVDSQVTMMFWYRQQPGQSLTLIATANQGSEATYESGFVIDKFPISRPNLTFSTLTVSNMSPEDSSIYLCSVEGAQMVRSPLHFGNGTRLTVT.

The table lists this clonotype with many counts. The chain recombines TRBV7-8 with TRBJ2-7; TRBD1 might be the D (5 bases). V was clipped by 5 bases and J by 3 bases, with 14 bases between them. Per germline, CDR1 SGHVS and CDR2 FQNEAQ. CDR3 length: 14 amino acids. CDR3 loop: CASSPGHRNYEQYF. DNA for the CDR3: TGTGCCAGCAGCCCCGGACATCGAAACTACGAGCAGTACTTC.

There are a few counts of this clonotype. V usage is TRBV7-2 and J usage is TRBJ2-3; D tentatively reads TRBD1 or TRBD2 (5 bases each). The CDR3 runs to 14 residues. Per the germline V gene, CDR1 is SGHTA and CDR2 is FQGNSA. The V end was cut by 5 bases, the J end by 6 bases, with 15 bases between. CDR3 region: CASSLGRATDTQYF. The CDR3 DNA reads TGTGCCAGCAGCCTGGGACGGGCTACTGATACGCAGTATTTT.

This clonotype came up many times. This chain uses TRBV7-2 with TRBJ2-7; D unresolved. This CDR3 spans 13 amino acids. V lost 0 bases and J lost 5, with 8 bases in between. The V gene's germline CDR1 is SGHTA and CDR2 FQGNSA. CDR3 coding DNA: TGTGCCAGCAGCTTAGCGGGGATCGACGAGCAGTACTTC. Protein sequence: CASSLAGIDEQYF.

In this sample, this clonotype turned up many times. The J gene is TRBJ2-5, the V gene TRBV2; 8 bases map to TRBD2. With 6 bases clipped from V and 2 bases from J, the junction kept 5 bases outside the gene matches. In germline, CDR1 is SNHLY, CDR2 FYNNEI. The CDR3 is 14 residues long. CDR3 DNA sequence: TGTGCCAGCAGCGGGGGACTAGTACAAGAGACCCAGTACTTC. Its translation: CASSGGLVQETQYF.

Ten or more counts support this clonotype. This rearrangement joins TRBV7-9 to TRBJ2-1, with 9 positions matching TRBD1. CDR3 length: 15 residues. Unmatched junction bases numbered 10, after V lost 3 bases and J lost 10 bases. Per germline, CDR1 SEHNR and CDR2 FQNEAQ (reference sequence). The CDR3 sequence is CASSFKRDRVDEQFF. CDR3 nucleotide sequence: TGTGCCAGCAGCTTCAAAAGGGACAGGGTAGACGAGCAGTTCTTC.

This clonotype was picked up many times. This sequence joins TRBV12-3 or TRBV12-4 and TRBJ1-1; D perhaps matches TRBD1 (6 bases). The CDR3 length is 13 residues. V lost 3 bases, J lost 4 bases, and 9 bases lay in between. Here the CDR3 reads CASSLWGATEAFF. CDR3 nucleotides: TGTGCCAGCAGTTTGTGGGGGGCCACTGAAGCTTTCTTT.

In this sample, this clonotype turned up many times. The chain carries TRBV6-2 or TRBV6-3 and TRBJ2-7; D gene ambiguous. The CDR3 covers 15 residues. From germline, CDR1 is MNHEY and CDR2 SVGEGT. V was cut by 2 bases and J by 0 bases, with 11 bases left in between. The DNA for the CDR3 is TGTGCCAGCAGTTACGCTTTTGAACTCTCCTACGAGCAGTACTTC. Amino acid sequence: CASSYAFELSYEQYF.

This clonotype appeared many times. V and J are TRBV6-5 and TRBJ2-1; 8 bases align to TRBD1. This CDR3 has 13 amino acids. The junction had 2 bases not matched to a gene; V was cut back by 2 bases and J by 8 bases. Germline V CDR1 and CDR2: MNHEY, SVGAGI. CDR3 amino acids: CASSYGQGDEQFF. The CDR3, as DNA: TGTGCCAGCAGTTACGGACAGGGAGATGAGCAGTTCTTC.

This clonotype occurred once. The chain carries TRBV6-2 or TRBV6-3 and TRBJ2-2; D might be TRBD2 (5 bases). CDR1 and CDR2 (germline): MNHEY, SVGEGT. The V end was cut by 6 bases, the J end by 1 base, with 21 bases between. This CDR3 has 18 amino acids. For the CDR3, the DNA is TGTGCCAGCAGCCCCCGGAGGTCCAGGCTGATGAACACCGGGGAGCTGTTTTTT. Protein product: CASSPRRSRLMNTGELFF.

This clonotype was seen a handful of times. The chain recombines TRBV10-2 with TRBJ1-1; D gene ambiguous. Trimming took 0 bases from V and 5 from J, leaving 7 bases between them. The CDR3 contains 13 residues. Germline assignment: CDR1 WSHSY and CDR2 SAAADI. CDR3 coding DNA: TGCGCCAGCAGTGAGTCTGGGAGGACTGAAGCTTTCTTT. It specifies CASSESGRTEAFF.

This clonotype has a count of ten or more. This chain uses TRBV27 with TRBJ1-2, with no clear D. The length of the CDR3 is 15 residues. Trimming removed 4 bases at V and 0 bases at J, with 12 bases between. The germline V gene encodes CDR1 MNHEY and CDR2 SMNVEV (reference sequence). The CDR3 here is CASSSQRRPNYGYTF. In nucleotides, the CDR3 is TGTGCCAGCAGTTCCCAGCGGAGGCCTAACTATGGCTACACCTTC.